What follows is one TCR beta chain and its context. The use of a sample-barcoded 5' primer and a J-beta primer mix characterized a second PCR of about 7 to 12 cycles. TCRdb reprocessed the 5' RACE reads via MiXCR and lists one record per CDR3 protein. The sample has fewer than 650,000 distinct CDR3 sequences; 27% are singletons. The germline CDR1 and CDR2 sequences are MNHNY and SVGAGI (reference sequence). CDR3 length: 11 residues. The ends were cut back, 2 bases at V and 5 bases at J, with 3 bases in the middle. This record comes from a study of blood T cells in healthy people across ages. The sample was also reused in another study, on T cells of mothers and their children.

The sample was blood. The chain uses TRBV6-6 and TRBJ1-2, with D unresolved. The source is a boy aged 2 to 9 in good health. CDR3 DNA sequence: TGTGCCAGCAGTTACACTTATGGCTACACCTTC. Translating it yields CASSYTYGYTF.